Below, 19 T cell receptor beta chains from the same sample are listed, as sequenced in a study of T cell clonality in common variable immunodeficiency. Measured with immunoSEQ multiplex PCR; TCRdb has only the in-frame clones, and not every one. This sample has about 44,000 clones, each found more than once. The sequenced sample was peripheral blood mononuclear cells. The receptor source for this set is a person aged 18 to 75 in good health.

This clone was recorded at least ten times. The read ends 3 residues early relative to the CDR3; the germline J gene fills the gap. The chain carries TRBV9 and TRBJ1-5; D is unresolved. The CDR3 consists of 14 residues. Looked up from germline, CDR1 is SGDLS and CDR2 is YYNGEE. V lost 0 bases and J 8 bases, leaving 12 bases between the germline ends. CDR3 sequence: CASSVDGRREPQHF. CDR3 bases read: TGTGCCAGCAGCGTAGATGGGCGGCGGGAGCCC.

This clone appeared many times. Read data end 3 residues before the CDR3 end; the end is taken from the germline J gene. V is TRBV5-1 and J is TRBJ1-1, with D hard to call. This CDR3 spans 15 amino acids. Trimming left V 0 bases short and J 0 bases short, with 9 bases between. Germline loops: CDR1 SGHRS, CDR2 YFSETQ. CDR3 bases read: TGCGCCAGCAGCTTGGAACAGCTCTTGAACACTGAA. Its protein is CASSLEQLLNTE. The entire CDR3 protein reads CASSLEQLLNTEAFF.

This clone was picked up many times. CDR3 DNA (partial): TGTGCCAGCAGTGCAGGGGGACAGGCCCCAGAGACC. Translation: CASSAGGQAPET. Given in full, the CDR3 is CASSAGGQAPETQYF. The V gene is TRBV2, the J gene TRBJ2-5; 8 nucleotides match TRBD1. The read stops 3 residues short of the end of the CDR3; the missing end is completed from the germline J gene. The CDR3 is 15 amino acids. Germline V lookup: CDR1 SNHLY, CDR2 FYNNEI. V was pared by 4 bases and J by 4 bases, with 8 bases of the junction left unmatched.

This clone was seen at least ten times. With the read ending 3 residues before the CDR3 end, the germline J gene is used to fill in that end. The chain uses TRBV2 and TRBJ2-1, with D possibly being TRBD2 (5 bases). V was trimmed by 5 bases and J by 9 bases, leaving 20 bases between them. The CDR3 sequence is 15 residues long. Germline V gene sequence: CDR1 SNHLY, CDR2 FYNNEI. CDR3 DNA, as far as it was read: TGTGCCAGCAGTTACGGGGTTCTTAGAGATGGTGAG. Residues: CASSYGVLRDGE. The full-length CDR3 reads as CASSYGVLRDGEQFF.

This clone was observed many times. The CDR3 extends 3 residues past the end of the read, so its final part is completed from the germline J gene. The chain employs TRBV7-8 and TRBJ2-7, with 10 bases aligning to TRBD2. V trimming: 6 bases; J trimming: 3 bases; junction bases outside the gene matches: 8. Germline CDR1 reads SGHVS; CDR2 reads FQNEAQ. The CDR3 runs to 15 residues. The sequenced CDR3 bases are TGTGCCAGCAGAAAGCTAGCGGGAGCTATCTACGAG. The encoded protein is CASRKLAGAIYE. In full, the CDR3 is CASRKLAGAIYEQYF.

In its sample, this clone was seen many times. The read ends 3 residues before the CDR3 terminus; that terminus is restored from the germline J gene. This rearrangement joins TRBV5-1 to TRBJ2-3; 7 nucleotides line up with TRBD2. The CDR3 totals 15 residues. With 4 bases clipped from V and 6 bases from J, the junction kept 11 bases outside the gene matches. Germline V gives CDR1 SGHRS, CDR2 YFSETQ. The CDR3 loop reads CASSSSIGSGDTQYF. CDR3 DNA, as far as it was read: TGCGCCAGCAGCAGTAGTATCGGTAGCGGGGATACG.

This clone has ten or more counts. The CDR3 end lies 3 residues beyond the end of the read and is filled in from the germline J gene. The chain combines TRBV7-9 with TRBJ1-2; D is unresolved. The CDR3 runs to 15 residues. Germline CDR1 reads SEHNR; CDR2 reads FQNEAQ (reference sequence). Trimming removed 2 bases at V and 0 bases at J, with 10 bases between. Incomplete CDR3 DNA: TGTGCCAGCAGCTTACAGGCCCTCCCTAACTATGGC. Residues: CASSLQALPNYG. The CDR3 in full is CASSLQALPNYGYTF.

Ten or more counts support this clone. The read terminates 3 residues before the CDR3 end, so the remaining end is supplied by the germline J gene. The rearrangement joins TRBV19 to TRBJ2-7; D may be TRBD2 (5 bases). Germline CDR1 and CDR2: LNHDA and SQIVND (reference sequence). CDR3 size: 15 residues. V was cut by 6 bases and J by 5 bases, with 20 bases left in between. CDR3 protein: CASREVADLEHEQYF. CDR3 DNA (partial): TGTGCCAGTAGGGAGGTGGCGGACTTAGAACACGAG.

This clone was picked up many times. The observed sequence ends 3 residues before the CDR3 terminus, with the missing tail filled in from the germline J gene. The chain recombines TRBV6-2 or TRBV6-3 with TRBJ2-3; 11 nucleotides align to TRBD2. The CDR3 length is 17 residues. Germline CDR1 MNHEY, CDR2 SVGEGT. V was clipped by 2 bases and J by 1 base; unmatched bases: 5. CDR3 bases read: TGTGCCAGCAGTTACGGAGGACTAGCGGGCCGCACAGATACG. The encoded protein is CASSYGGLAGRTDT. The entire CDR3 protein is CASSYGGLAGRTDTQYF.

This clone was seen repeatedly, ten times or more. The read ends 3 residues before the CDR3 terminus; that terminus is restored from the germline J gene. The genes are TRBV20-1 and TRBJ1-1; 7 bases agree with TRBD1. Germline lookup yields CDR1 DFQATT and CDR2 SNEGSKA (reference sequence). V lost 7 bases, J lost 3 bases, and 5 bases stayed unmatched. The CDR3 contains 12 residues. The covered CDR3 bases are TGCAGTGTCAGGACAGGTGACACTGAA. It is translated as CSVRTGDTE. The full CDR3 reads CSVRTGDTEAFF.

The table lists this clone with many counts. Coverage ceases 3 residues before the CDR3 finishes, and the germline J gene fills in the end. The gene calls are TRBV20-1 and TRBJ1-1, with D possibly TRBD1 on 6 matching bases. There are 18 residues in the CDR3. CDR1 DFQATT and CDR2 SNEGSKA come from the germline V gene (reference sequence). V lost 5 bases, J lost 4 bases, and 29 bases lay in between. CDR3 DNA, as far as it was read: TGCAGTGCTGAAATGGATAGAGCCGGTGGGGGCTGGGGCACTGAA. Translation gives CSAEMDRAGGGWGTE. The entire CDR3 is CSAEMDRAGGGWGTEAFF.

At least ten counts were recorded for this clone. Compared with germline, one end of the junction differs, possibly owing to a read error. From the germline J gene comes the end of the CDR3, since the read stops 3 residues before it. The chain uses TRBV5-1 and TRBJ2-3, with TRBD2 identical over 9 bases. Germline CDR1 SGHRS, CDR2 YFSETQ. The CDR3 length is 16 residues. Incomplete CDR3 DNA: TGCGCCAGCCGCTTGGTAGCGGGGGTACGTGTAGATACG. Its protein is CASRLVAGVRVDT. The CDR3, in full, reads CASRLVAGVRVDTQYF. Variable domain in full (rest from reference TRBV5-1 and TRBJ2-3): KAGVTQTPRYLIKTRGQQVTLSCSPISGHRSVSWYQQTPGQGLQFLFEYFSETQRNKGNFPGRFSGRQFSNSRSEMNVSTLELGDSALYLCASRLVAGVRVDTQYFGPGTRLTVL.

This clone was observed a handful of times. This CDR3 is CASSRTTSGNTIYF. Incomplete CDR3 DNA: TGCGCCAGCAGCCGAACCACTTCTGGAAACACC. This chain joins TRBV5-1 and TRBJ1-3; no reliable D call. The missing CDR3 end, 3 residues past where the read stops, is filled in from the germline J gene. Germline CDR1 SGHRS, CDR2 YFSETQ. V lost 4 bases and J 1 base, leaving 9 bases between the germline ends. CDR3 length: 14 amino acids.

This clone showed up many times. The CDR3 extends 3 residues past the end of the read, so its final part is completed from the germline J gene. The chain is built from TRBV7-9 and TRBJ2-2; no clear D. V lost 6 bases and J 4 bases, leaving 15 bases between the germline ends. The length of the CDR3 is 15 residues. The germline gives CDR1 SEHNR, CDR2 FQNEAQ (reference sequence). The DNA read from the CDR3 is TGTGCCAGCAGTATATATGGCTCCTCCACCGGGGAG. This gives the protein CASSIYGSSTGE. The whole CDR3 sequence reads CASSIYGSSTGELFF.

There are many counts of this clone. The read halts 3 residues ahead of the CDR3 end, with the missing end drawn from the germline J gene. The chain uses TRBV20-1 and TRBJ1-3, with D possibly matching TRBD1 (5 bases). This CDR3 region has 14 residues. Per the germline V gene, CDR1 is DFQATT and CDR2 is SNEGSKA (reference sequence). The V and J ends lost 5 bases and 3 bases respectively, with 14 bases between them. The CDR3 reads CSAGIDSFGNTIYF. The DNA read from the CDR3 is TGCAGTGCTGGGATCGACAGCTTTGGAAACACC.

This clone was picked up many times. The read comes to an end 3 residues before the CDR3 does, leaving the germline J gene to fill in the end. V gene TRBV20-1 combines with J gene TRBJ2-2; 7 positions agree with TRBD1. This CDR3 is 15 amino acids long. Germline CDR1 and CDR2: DFQATT and SNEGSKA (reference sequence). CDR3 amino acids: CSARDSGGGNSPLFF. CDR3 DNA (partial): TGCAGTGCTAGAGATTCAGGGGGTGGTAATTCACCG.

This clone showed up many times. The CDR3 end is not reached by the read, which stops 3 residues before it; the germline J gene fills it in. V gene TRBV20-1 combines with J gene TRBJ2-5, with D perhaps matching TRBD1 or TRBD2 (5 bases each). V shed 6 bases and J shed 4 bases, with 15 bases lying between them. Germline-derived CDR1 and CDR2 are DFQATT and SNEGSKA (reference sequence). This CDR3 is 13 amino acids long. CDR3 sequence: CSATLEGPETQYF. The CDR3 bases that were read are TGCAGTGCAACCCTTGAGGGGCCAGAGACC.

This clone was counted many times. With the read ending 3 residues before the CDR3 end, the germline J gene is used to fill in that end. The chain combines TRBV7-6 with TRBJ2-1; D perhaps matches TRBD1 (6 bases). In germline, CDR1 is SGHVS, CDR2 FNYEAQ. V was pared by 2 bases and J by 8 bases, with 13 bases between. There are 14 residues in the CDR3. The covered CDR3 bases are TGTGCCAGCAGCTTAAGACAGGTCATAGATGAG. Residues: CASSLRQVIDE. The whole CDR3 reads CASSLRQVIDEQFF.

This clone occurred many times. The CDR3 is cut off 3 residues early in the read; its end comes from the germline J gene. V and J are TRBV12-3 or TRBV12-4 and TRBJ2-5; D is ambiguous. The V end lost 6 bases, the J end lost 5 bases, and 13 bases lay between the germline ends. The CDR3 is 13 amino acids. The CDR3 here is CASRYRVGETQYF. The covered CDR3 bases are TGTGCCAGCAGGTATAGGGTTGGCGAGACC.